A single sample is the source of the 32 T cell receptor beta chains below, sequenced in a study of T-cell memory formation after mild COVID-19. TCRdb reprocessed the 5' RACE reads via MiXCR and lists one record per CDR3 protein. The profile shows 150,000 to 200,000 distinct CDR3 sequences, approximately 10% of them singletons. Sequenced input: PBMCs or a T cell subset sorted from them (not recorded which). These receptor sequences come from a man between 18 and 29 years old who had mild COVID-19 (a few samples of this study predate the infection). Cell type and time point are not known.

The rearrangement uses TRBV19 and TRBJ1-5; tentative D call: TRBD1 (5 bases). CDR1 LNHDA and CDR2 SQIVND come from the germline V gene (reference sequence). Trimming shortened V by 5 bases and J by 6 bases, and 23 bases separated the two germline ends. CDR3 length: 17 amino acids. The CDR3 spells CASSLPGKVAGGQPQHF. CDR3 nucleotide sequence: TGTGCCAGTAGTCTTCCAGGAAAAGTCGCTGGGGGTCAGCCCCAGCATTTT. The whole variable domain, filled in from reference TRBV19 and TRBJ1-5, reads DGGITQSPKYLFRKEGQNVTLSCEQNLNHDAMYWYRQDPGQGLRLIYYSQIVNDFQKGDIAEGYSVSREKKESFPLTVTSAQKNPTAFYLCASSLPGKVAGGQPQHFGDGTRLSIL.

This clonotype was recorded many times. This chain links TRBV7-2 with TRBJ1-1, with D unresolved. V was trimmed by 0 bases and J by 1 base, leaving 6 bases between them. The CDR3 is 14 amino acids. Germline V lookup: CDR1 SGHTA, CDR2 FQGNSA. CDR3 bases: TGTGCCAGCAGCTTAGCGTGGGAGAACACTGAAGCTTTCTTT. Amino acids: CASSLAWENTEAFF.

The CDR3 DNA reads as TGTGCCAGCTGCGAGACACCGAGCACAGATACGCAGTATTTT. As protein: CASCETPSTDTQYF. J is TRBJ2-3 and V is TRBV7-3; D gene uncertain. The V and J ends lost 8 bases and 0 bases respectively, with 12 bases between them. The CDR3 sequence is 14 residues long. Germline CDR1 SGHTA, CDR2 FQGTGA.

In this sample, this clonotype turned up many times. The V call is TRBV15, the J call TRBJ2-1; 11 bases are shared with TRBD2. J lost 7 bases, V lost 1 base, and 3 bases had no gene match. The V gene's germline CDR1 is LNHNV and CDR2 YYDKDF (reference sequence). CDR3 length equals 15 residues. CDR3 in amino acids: CATSRVGLAGNEQFF. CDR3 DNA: TGTGCCACCAGCAGAGTAGGACTAGCGGGTAATGAGCAGTTCTTC.

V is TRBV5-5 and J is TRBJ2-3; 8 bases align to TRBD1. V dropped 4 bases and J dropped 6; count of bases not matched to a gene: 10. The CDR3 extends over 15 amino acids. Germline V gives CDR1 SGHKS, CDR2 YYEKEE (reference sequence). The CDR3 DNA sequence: TGTGCCAGCAGCATAGACCAGGGGGCGGGGGATACGCAGTATTTT. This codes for CASSIDQGAGDTQYF.

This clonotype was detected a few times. The CDR3 DNA is TGTGCCAGCCAGTTGGGCGATAGCAGTCAGTACGTC. It specifies CASQLGDSSQYV. This chain uses TRBV12-3 or TRBV12-4 with TRBJ2-7; D gene uncertain. V was trimmed by 8 bases and J by 10 bases, leaving 18 bases between them. CDR3 length equals 12 residues.

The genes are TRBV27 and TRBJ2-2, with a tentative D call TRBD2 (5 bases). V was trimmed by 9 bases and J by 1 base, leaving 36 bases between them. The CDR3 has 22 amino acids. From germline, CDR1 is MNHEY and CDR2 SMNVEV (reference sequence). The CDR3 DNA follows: TGTGCCAGTCCTCAGTCCAGCGGAGCACACCCCCGGATTCCAAGGAACACCGGGGAGCTGTTTTTT. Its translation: CASPQSSGAHPRIPRNTGELFF.

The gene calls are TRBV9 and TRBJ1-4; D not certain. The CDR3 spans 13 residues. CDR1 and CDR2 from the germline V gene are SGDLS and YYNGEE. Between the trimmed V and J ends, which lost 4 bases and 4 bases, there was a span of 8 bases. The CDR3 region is CASSPGGNEKLFF. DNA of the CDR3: TGTGCCAGCAGCCCGGGAGGTAATGAAAAACTGTTTTTT.

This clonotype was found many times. The chain's CDR3 is CASLRGETQYF. The CDR3 region has the DNA TGTGCCAGCCTGAGGGGGGAGACCCAGTACTTC. The chain is built from TRBV7-2 and TRBJ2-5, with D perhaps matching TRBD1 (6 bases). The V gene's germline CDR1 is SGHTA and CDR2 FQGNSA. With 8 bases removed from V and 5 bases from J, the gap between germline ends came to 9 bases. This CDR3 region has 11 residues.

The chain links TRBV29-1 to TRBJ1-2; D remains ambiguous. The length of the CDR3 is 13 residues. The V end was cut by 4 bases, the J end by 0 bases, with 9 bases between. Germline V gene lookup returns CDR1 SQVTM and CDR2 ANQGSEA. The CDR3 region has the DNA TGCAGCGTTGTAGAGGGCTCTAACTATGGCTACACCTTC. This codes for CSVVEGSNYGYTF.

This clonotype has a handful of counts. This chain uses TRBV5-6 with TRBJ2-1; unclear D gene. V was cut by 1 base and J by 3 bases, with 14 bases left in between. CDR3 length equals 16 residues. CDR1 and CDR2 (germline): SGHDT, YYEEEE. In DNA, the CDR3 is TGTGCCAGCAGCTTGAGATCCGCAAATCTCTACAATGAGCAGTTCTTC. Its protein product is CASSLRSANLYNEQFF.

CDR3 region: CASSPKSVASGNTIYF. In nucleotides, the CDR3 is TGTGCCAGCAGCCCGAAATCGGTGGCCTCCGGAAACACCATATATTTT. This sequence joins TRBV7-9 and TRBJ1-3; D not certain. The CDR3 has 16 amino acids. Germline values: CDR1 SEHNR, CDR2 FQNEAQ (reference sequence). Trimming took off 5 bases at V and 4 bases at J, with 18 bases between the two ends.

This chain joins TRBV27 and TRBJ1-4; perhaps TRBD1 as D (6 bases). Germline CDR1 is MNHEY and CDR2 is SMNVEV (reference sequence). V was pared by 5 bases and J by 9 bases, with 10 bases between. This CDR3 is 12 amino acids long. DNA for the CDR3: TGTGCCAGCAGTGAAGGGGGGAAAAAACTGTTTTTT. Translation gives CASSEGGKKLFF.

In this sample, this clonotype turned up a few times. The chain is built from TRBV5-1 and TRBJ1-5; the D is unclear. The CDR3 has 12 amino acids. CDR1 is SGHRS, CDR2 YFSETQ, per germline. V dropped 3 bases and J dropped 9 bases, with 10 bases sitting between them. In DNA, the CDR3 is TGCGCCAGCAGCTCGACGGCTCGGCCCCAGCATTTT. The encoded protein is CASSSTARPQHF.

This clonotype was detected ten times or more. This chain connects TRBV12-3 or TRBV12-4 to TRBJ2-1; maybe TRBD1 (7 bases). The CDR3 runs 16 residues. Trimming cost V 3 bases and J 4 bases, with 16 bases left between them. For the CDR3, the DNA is TGTGCCAGCAGTTTTCCACAGGGGCGGGATTACAATGAGCAGTTCTTC. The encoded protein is CASSFPQGRDYNEQFF.

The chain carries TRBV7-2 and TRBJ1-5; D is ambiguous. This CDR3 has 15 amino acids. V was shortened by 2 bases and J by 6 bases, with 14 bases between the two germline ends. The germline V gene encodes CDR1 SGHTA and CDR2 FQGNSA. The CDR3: CASSLFGSGGQPQHF. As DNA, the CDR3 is TGTGCCAGCAGCTTATTCGGGTCAGGAGGTCAGCCCCAGCATTTT.

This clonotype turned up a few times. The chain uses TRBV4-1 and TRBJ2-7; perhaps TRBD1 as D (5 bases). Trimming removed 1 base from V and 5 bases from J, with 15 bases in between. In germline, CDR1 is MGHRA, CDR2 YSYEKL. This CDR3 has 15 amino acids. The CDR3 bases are TGCGCCAGCAGCCAAGGGGTGGGGCCGGGTAACGAGCAGTACTTC. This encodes CASSQGVGPGNEQYF.

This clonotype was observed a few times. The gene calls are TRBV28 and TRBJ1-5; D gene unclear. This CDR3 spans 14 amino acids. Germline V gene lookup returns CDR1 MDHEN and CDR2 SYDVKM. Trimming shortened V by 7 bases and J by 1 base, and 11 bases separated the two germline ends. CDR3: CASTLGWSNQPQHF. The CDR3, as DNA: TGTGCCAGCACGTTGGGGTGGAGCAATCAGCCCCAGCATTTT.

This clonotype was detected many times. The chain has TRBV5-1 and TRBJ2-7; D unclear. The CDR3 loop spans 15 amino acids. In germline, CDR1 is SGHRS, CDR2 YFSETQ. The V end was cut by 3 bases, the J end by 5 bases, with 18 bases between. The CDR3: CASSSQLSPPHEQYF. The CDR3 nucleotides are TGCGCCAGCAGCTCCCAACTTTCCCCCCCCCACGAGCAGTACTTC.

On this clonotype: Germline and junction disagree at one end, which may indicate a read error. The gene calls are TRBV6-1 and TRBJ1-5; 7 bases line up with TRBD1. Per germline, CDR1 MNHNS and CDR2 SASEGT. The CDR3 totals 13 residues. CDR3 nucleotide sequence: TGTGCCGGCAGGGGGACAGCCAGTCAGCCCCAGCATTTT. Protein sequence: CAGRGTASQPQHF.

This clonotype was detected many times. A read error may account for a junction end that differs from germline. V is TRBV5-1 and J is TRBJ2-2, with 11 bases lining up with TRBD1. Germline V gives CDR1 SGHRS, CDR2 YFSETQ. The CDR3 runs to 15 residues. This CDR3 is CASSPGTGGTGELFF. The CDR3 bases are TGTGCCAGCAGCCCCGGGACAGGGGGCACCGGGGAGCTGTTTTTT.

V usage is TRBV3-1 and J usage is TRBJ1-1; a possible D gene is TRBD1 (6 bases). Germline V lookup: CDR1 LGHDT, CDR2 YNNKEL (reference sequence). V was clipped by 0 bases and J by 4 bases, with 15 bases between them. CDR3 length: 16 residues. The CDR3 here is CASSQDFLGGLTEAFF. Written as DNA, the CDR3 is TGTGCCAGCAGCCAAGATTTCCTCGGGGGCCTCACTGAAGCTTTCTTT.

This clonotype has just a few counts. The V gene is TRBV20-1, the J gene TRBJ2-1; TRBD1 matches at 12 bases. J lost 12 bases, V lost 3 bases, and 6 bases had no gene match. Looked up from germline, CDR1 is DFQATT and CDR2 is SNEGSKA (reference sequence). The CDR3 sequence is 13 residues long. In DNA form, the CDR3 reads TGCAGTGCTAGGGGGACAGGGGGCGCGGTGCAGTTCTTC. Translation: CSARGTGGAVQFF.

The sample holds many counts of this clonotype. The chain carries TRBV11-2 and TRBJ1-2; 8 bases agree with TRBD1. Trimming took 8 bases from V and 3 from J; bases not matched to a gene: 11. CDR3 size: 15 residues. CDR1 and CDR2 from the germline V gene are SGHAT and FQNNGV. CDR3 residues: CASRTPGGMDYGYTF. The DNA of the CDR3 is TGTGCCAGCCGAACGCCAGGGGGCATGGACTATGGCTACACCTTC. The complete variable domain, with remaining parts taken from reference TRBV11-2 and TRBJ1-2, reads EAGVAQSPRYKIIEKRQSVAFWCNPISGHATLYWYQQILGQGPKLLIQFQNNGVVDDSQLPKDRFSAERLKGVDSTLKIQPAKLEDSAVYLCASRTPGGMDYGYTFGSGTRLTVV.

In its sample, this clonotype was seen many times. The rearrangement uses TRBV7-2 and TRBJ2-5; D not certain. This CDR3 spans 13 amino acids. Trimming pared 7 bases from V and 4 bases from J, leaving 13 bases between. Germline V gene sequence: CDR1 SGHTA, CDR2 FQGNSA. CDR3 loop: CASTPRFLETQYF. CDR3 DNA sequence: TGTGCCAGCACCCCGCGATTCCTAGAGACCCAGTACTTC.

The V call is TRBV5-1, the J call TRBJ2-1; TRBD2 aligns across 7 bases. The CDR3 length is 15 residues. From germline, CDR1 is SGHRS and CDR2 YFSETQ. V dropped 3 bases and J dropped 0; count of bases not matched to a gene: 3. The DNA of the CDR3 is TGCGCCAGCAGCTCAGCGGGGAGCTCCTACAATGAGCAGTTCTTC. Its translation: CASSSAGSSYNEQFF.

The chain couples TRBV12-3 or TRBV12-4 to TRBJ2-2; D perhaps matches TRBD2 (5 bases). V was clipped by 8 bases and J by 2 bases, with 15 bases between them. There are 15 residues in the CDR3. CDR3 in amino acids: CASSRPGVNTGELFF. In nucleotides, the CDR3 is TGTGCCAGCTCCCGCCCCGGGGTTAACACCGGGGAGCTGTTTTTT.

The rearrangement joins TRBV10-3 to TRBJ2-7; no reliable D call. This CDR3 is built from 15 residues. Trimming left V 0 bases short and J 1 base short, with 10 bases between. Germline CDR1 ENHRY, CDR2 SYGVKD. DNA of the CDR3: TGTGCCATCAGTGAGTCAATCGAGGCTTCCTACGAGCAGTACTTC. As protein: CAISESIEASYEQYF.

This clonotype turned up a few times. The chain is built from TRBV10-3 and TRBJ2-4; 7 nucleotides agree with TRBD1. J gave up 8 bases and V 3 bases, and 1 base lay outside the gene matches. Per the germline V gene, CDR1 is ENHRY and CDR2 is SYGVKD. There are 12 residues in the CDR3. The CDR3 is CAISDQGDIQYF. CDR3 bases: TGTGCCATCAGTGATCAGGGGGACATTCAGTACTTC.

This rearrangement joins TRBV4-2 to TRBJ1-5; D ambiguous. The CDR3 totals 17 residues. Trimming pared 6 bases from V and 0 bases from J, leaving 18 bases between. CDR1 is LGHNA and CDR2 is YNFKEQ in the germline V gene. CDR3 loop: CASSPSIGEYSNQPQHF. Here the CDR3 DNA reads TGTGCCAGCAGTCCATCTATTGGAGAGTATAGCAATCAGCCCCAGCATTTT.

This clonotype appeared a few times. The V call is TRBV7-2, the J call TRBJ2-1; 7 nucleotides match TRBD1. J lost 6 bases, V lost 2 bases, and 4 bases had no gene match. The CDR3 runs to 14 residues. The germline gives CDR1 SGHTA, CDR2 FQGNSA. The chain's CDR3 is CASSLNQGVNEQFF. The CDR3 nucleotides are TGTGCCAGCAGCTTAAATCAGGGGGTCAATGAGCAGTTCTTC. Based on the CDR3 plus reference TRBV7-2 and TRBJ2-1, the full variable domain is GAGVSQSPSNKVTEKGKDVELRCDPISGHTALYWYRQSLGQGLEFLIYFQGNSAPDKSGLPSDRFSAERTGGSVSTLTIQRTQQEDSAVYLCASSLNQGVNEQFFGPGTRLTVL.

The CDR3 nucleotides are TGTGCCACCAGCGTTGGGGGGCAGGGGGCGTGGGGGCAAGAGACCCAGTACTTC. Translating it yields CATSVGGQGAWGQETQYF. V usage is TRBV15 and J usage is TRBJ2-5, with TRBD1 identical over 8 bases. The CDR3 contains 18 residues. Germline CDR1 reads LNHNV; CDR2 reads YYDKDF (reference sequence). J lost 2 bases, V lost 5 bases, and 16 bases had no gene match. Together with reference TRBV15 and TRBJ2-5, the CDR3 gives the full variable domain: DAMVIQNPRYQVTQFGKPVTLSCSQTLNHNVMYWYQQKSSQAPKLLFHYYDKDFNNEADTPDNFQSRRPNTSFCFLDIRSPGLGDTAMYLCATSVGGQGAWGQETQYFGPGTRLLVL.